Each of the 17 T cell receptor beta chains below was sequenced from the same sample in a study of T-cell reconstitution after alpha-beta-depleted transplantation in children. The TCRbeta library incorporated unique molecular identifiers. TCRdb re-called the PCR reads through MiXCR, storing one row per CDR3 protein. The table shows 900,000 or so distinct CDR3 sequences, with around 15% occurring only once. Sequences were derived from PBMCs, mostly from graft donor cells, sampled 360 days after TCRalphabeta/CD19-depleted stem cell transplant. All receptors derive from a male patient under 18 who had a stem cell transplant for acute lymphoblastic leukemia, so the T cells may come from the graft donor.

The J gene is TRBJ2-1, the V gene TRBV5-1; D uncertain. V was shortened by 4 bases and J by 6 bases, with 17 bases between the two germline ends. Germline CDR1 is SGHRS and CDR2 is YFSETQ. This CDR3 comprises 15 residues. In nucleotides, the CDR3 is TGCGCCAGCAGCGCCCGGGCAGCAGATATCAATGAGCAGTTCTTC. It yields the protein CASSARAADINEQFF.

The chain combines TRBV18 with TRBJ2-5; 9 nucleotides align to TRBD1. The CDR3 extends over 16 amino acids. The ends lost 5 bases at V and 3 bases at J; junction bases unmatched: 10. Germline values: CDR1 KGHSH, CDR2 LQKENI. CDR3 sequence: CASSANRGLEEETQYF. The CDR3 bases are TGTGCCAGCTCAGCCAACAGGGGGCTCGAGGAAGAGACCCAGTACTTC.

The gene calls are TRBV4-1 and TRBJ2-7; 9 nucleotides agree with TRBD2. The germline V gene has CDR1 MGHRA and CDR2 YSYEKL. The ends lost 2 bases at V and 7 bases at J; junction bases unmatched: 12. The CDR3 extends over 16 amino acids. The CDR3 region has the DNA TGCGCCAGCAGCCAACTGTATAGCGGGAGAGAGAGAGAGCAGTACTTC. Translated: CASSQLYSGREREQYF.

This clonotype was observed a few times. CDR3 loop: CASSYGVIGAFYGYTF. The CDR3 nucleotides read TGTGCCAGCAGTTATGGGGTTATCGGGGCCTTCTATGGCTACACCTTC. V and J are TRBV6-5 and TRBJ1-2, with D perhaps matching TRBD1 (5 bases). V lost 3 bases and J 4 bases, leaving 18 bases between the germline ends. The CDR3 extends over 16 amino acids. Germline V gene data show CDR1 as MNHEY and CDR2 as SVGAGI.

The rearrangement links TRBV15 to TRBJ2-7; D is undetermined. Germline values: CDR1 LNHNV, CDR2 YYDKDF (reference sequence). Trimming removed 6 bases from V and 1 base from J, with 10 bases in between. CDR3 length equals 13 residues. CDR3 residues: CATRSLGSYEQYF. The CDR3 nucleotides are TGTGCCACCAGGTCCCTGGGATCCTACGAGCAGTACTTC.

This clonotype was picked up many times. The chain has TRBV29-1 and TRBJ2-1, with D tentatively TRBD1 (6 bases). In germline, CDR1 is SQVTM, CDR2 ANQGSEA. This CDR3 contains 14 residues. Between the trimmed V and J ends, which lost 4 bases and 8 bases, there was a span of 18 bases. The CDR3 DNA reads TGCAGCGTTGTAGGGCAGGGGTATCAATATGAGCAGTTCTTC. The encoded protein is CSVVGQGYQYEQFF.

The chain employs TRBV12-3 or TRBV12-4 and TRBJ2-2; 8 nucleotides agree with TRBD2. Germline trimming cut 6 bases from V and 5 bases from J; bases unmatched to any gene: 11. CDR3 length: 16 residues. The CDR3 loop is CASSEAAGVGTGELFF. The CDR3 nucleotides read TGTGCCAGCAGCGAAGCAGCGGGAGTTGGGACCGGGGAGCTGTTTTTT.

The V gene is TRBV7-9, the J gene TRBJ2-1; no definite D call. The CDR3 spans 17 residues. The germline CDR1 and CDR2 sequences are SEHNR and FQNEAQ (reference sequence). Trimming left V 5 bases short and J 1 base short, with 18 bases between. CDR3 bases: TGTGCCAGCAGCACCTCCCGGGTGTCTGCTTCCTACAATGAGCAGTTCTTC. Residues: CASSTSRVSASYNEQFF.

V gene TRBV20-1 combines with J gene TRBJ2-7, with TRBD1 matching 9 bases. V lost 0 bases, J lost 0 bases, and 3 bases stayed unmatched. CDR3 length: 15 amino acids. CDR1 is DFQATT and CDR2 is SNEGSKA in the germline V gene (reference sequence). CDR3 sequence: CSARERTGVSYEQYF. CDR3 DNA sequence: TGCAGTGCTAGAGAAAGGACAGGGGTCTCCTACGAGCAGTACTTC.

V and J are TRBV4-2 and TRBJ1-5; 8 nucleotides match TRBD1. With V trimmed by 0 bases and J by 7 bases, 8 bases remained unmatched. CDR1 is LGHNA and CDR2 is YNFKEQ in the germline V gene. The CDR3 has 16 amino acids. CDR3 DNA: TGTGCCAGCAGCCAAGATAAGGCAGGGGGCGAGCAGCCCCAGCATTTT. This encodes CASSQDKAGGEQPQHF.

The genes are TRBV6-2 or TRBV6-3 and TRBJ2-7; D might be TRBD1 (5 bases). The germline CDR1 and CDR2 sequences are MNHEY and SVGEGT. The length of the CDR3 is 16 residues. V was shortened by 0 bases and J by 3 bases, with 15 bases between the two germline ends. The CDR3 DNA reads TGTGCCAGCAGTTACTCGTCAAGAAACAGGAACTACGAGCAGTACTTC. Residues: CASSYSSRNRNYEQYF.

The chain uses TRBV12-3 or TRBV12-4 and TRBJ2-1; D is uncertain. The CDR3 is 13 amino acids. Trimming took off 6 bases at V and 10 bases at J, with 16 bases between the two ends. This CDR3 is CASREDTLGEQFF. CDR3 nucleotides: TGTGCCAGCAGGGAAGATACTTTGGGAGAGCAGTTCTTC.

This clonotype was found a few times. The CDR3 spells CASSPHGNTEAFF. CDR3 in DNA: TGTGCCAGCAGTCCCCATGGGAACACTGAAGCTTTCTTT. V and J are TRBV27 and TRBJ1-1; D not resolved. The CDR3 has 13 amino acids. The germline V gene encodes CDR1 MNHEY and CDR2 SMNVEV (reference sequence). V lost 5 bases, J lost 1 base, and 8 bases lay in between.

This chain links TRBV6-5 with TRBJ1-1, with TRBD1 as a possible D gene (5 bases). The CDR3 has 13 amino acids. V gave up 6 bases and J gave up 10 bases, with 18 bases separating them. Per the germline V gene, CDR1 is MNHEY and CDR2 is SVGAGI. The DNA for the CDR3 is TGTGCCAGCAGCTACGACAGCACAGCTCTAGCTTTCTTT. Its protein is CASSYDSTALAFF.

The chain links TRBV4-1 to TRBJ2-4; tentatively, D is TRBD1 (6 bases). The ends were cut back, 4 bases at V and 7 bases at J, with 14 bases in the middle. There are 14 residues in the CDR3. Looked up from germline, CDR1 is MGHRA and CDR2 is YSYEKL. CDR3 in amino acids: CASSRPRGGNIQYF. CDR3 bases: TGCGCCAGCAGCCGACCACGAGGGGGTAACATTCAGTACTTC.

In this sample, this clonotype turned up a few times. The V gene is TRBV24-1, the J gene TRBJ2-1; 9 bases are a match to TRBD2. Losses at the gene ends were 3 bases for V and 0 bases for J; bases not matched to a gene: 5. The germline V gene has CDR1 KGHDR and CDR2 SFDVKD. The CDR3 consists of 17 residues. CDR3 loop: CATSDGLAPSSYNEQFF. In DNA, the CDR3 is TGTGCCACCAGTGATGGACTAGCGCCGAGCTCCTACAATGAGCAGTTCTTC.

The chain links TRBV7-9 to TRBJ2-3; D remains unclear. The CDR3 is 16 residues long. Germline V gene sequence: CDR1 SEHNR, CDR2 FQNEAQ (reference sequence). V was pared by 5 bases and J by 1 base, with 16 bases between. The CDR3 protein is CASSQQGKLGTDTQYF. The CDR3, as DNA: TGTGCCAGCAGCCAGCAAGGGAAGCTGGGCACAGATACGCAGTATTTT.